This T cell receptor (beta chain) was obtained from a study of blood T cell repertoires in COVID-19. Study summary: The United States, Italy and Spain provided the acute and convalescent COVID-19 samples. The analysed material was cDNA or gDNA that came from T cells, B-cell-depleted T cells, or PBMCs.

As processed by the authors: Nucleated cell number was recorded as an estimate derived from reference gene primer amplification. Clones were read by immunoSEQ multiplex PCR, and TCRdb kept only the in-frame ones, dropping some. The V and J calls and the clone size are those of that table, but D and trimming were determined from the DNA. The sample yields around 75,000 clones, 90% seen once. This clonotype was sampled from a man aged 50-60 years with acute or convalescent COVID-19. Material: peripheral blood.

The CDR3 sequence is CASSQDRWTGDTQYF. In DNA, the CDR3 is TGTGCCAGCAGCCAAGACCGTTGGACAGGAGATACGCAGTATTTT. This chain joins TRBV14 and TRBJ2-3; TRBD1 matches 7 bases. CDR3 size: 15 residues. The germline V gene has CDR1 SGHDN and CDR2 FVKESK. V dropped 0 bases and J dropped 5; count of bases not matched to a gene: 5.